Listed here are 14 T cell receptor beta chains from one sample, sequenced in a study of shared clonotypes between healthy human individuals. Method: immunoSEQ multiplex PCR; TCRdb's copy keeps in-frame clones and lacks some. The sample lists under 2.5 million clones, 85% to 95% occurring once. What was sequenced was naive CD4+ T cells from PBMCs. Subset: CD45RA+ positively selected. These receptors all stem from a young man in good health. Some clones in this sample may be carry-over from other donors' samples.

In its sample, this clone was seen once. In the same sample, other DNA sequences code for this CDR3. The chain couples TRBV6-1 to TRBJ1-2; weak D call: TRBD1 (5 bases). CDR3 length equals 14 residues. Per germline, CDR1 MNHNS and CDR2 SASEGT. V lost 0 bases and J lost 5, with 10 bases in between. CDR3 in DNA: TGTGCCAGCAGTGAAGCGGGGGGGAGTTATGGCTACACCTTC. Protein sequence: CASSEAGGSYGYTF.

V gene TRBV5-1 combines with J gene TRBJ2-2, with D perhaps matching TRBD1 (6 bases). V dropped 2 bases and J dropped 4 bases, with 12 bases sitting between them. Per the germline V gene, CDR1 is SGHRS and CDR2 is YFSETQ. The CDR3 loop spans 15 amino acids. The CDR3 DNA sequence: TGCGCCAGCAGCTTCAAGGGGGTCGTCACCGGGGAGCTGTTTTTT. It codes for CASSFKGVVTGELFF.

CDR3 DNA sequence: TGTGCCAGCAGCTTGGGGACAGGGAAAGCCAAAAACATTCAGTACTTC. This gives the protein CASSLGTGKAKNIQYF. J is TRBJ2-4 and V is TRBV7-2; 9 nucleotides match TRBD1. The germline gives CDR1 SGHTA, CDR2 FQGNSA. J gave up 0 bases and V 3 bases, and 3 bases lay outside the gene matches. The CDR3 loop spans 16 amino acids.

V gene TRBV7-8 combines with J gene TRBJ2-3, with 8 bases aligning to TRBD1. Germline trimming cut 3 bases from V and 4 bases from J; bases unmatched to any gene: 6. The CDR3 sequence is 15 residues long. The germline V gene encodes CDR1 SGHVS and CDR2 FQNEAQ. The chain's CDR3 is CASSFRQGFADTQYF. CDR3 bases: TGTGCCAGCAGCTTCAGACAGGGGTTCGCAGATACGCAGTATTTT. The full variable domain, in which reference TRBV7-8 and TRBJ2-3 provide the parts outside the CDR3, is GAGVSQSPRYKVAKRGQDVALRCDPISGHVSLFWYQQALGQGPEFLTYFQNEAQLDKSGLPSDRFFAERPEGSVSTLKIQRTQQEDSAVYLCASSFRQGFADTQYFGPGTRLTVL.

Here the CDR3 DNA reads TGTGCCAGCAGTCCCGTAGCGGGAGGGGGCTCCTACAATGAGCAGTTCTTC. Translated, it gives CASSPVAGGGSYNEQFF. V usage is TRBV25-1 and J usage is TRBJ2-1, with 11 nucleotides matching TRBD2. The germline CDR1 and CDR2 sequences are MGHDK and SYGVNS. J lost 0 bases, V lost 5 bases, and 6 bases had no gene match. This CDR3 has 17 amino acids.

The CDR3 region has the DNA TGTGCCTGGAGTGTACAGTTTGGCGAGCAGTACTTC. The encoded protein is CAWSVQFGEQYF. The V and J genes are TRBV30 and TRBJ2-7; D is unclear. V lost 0 bases and J lost 6, with 9 bases in between. The CDR3 contains 12 residues. Germline V CDR1 and CDR2: GTSNPN, SVGIG (reference sequence).

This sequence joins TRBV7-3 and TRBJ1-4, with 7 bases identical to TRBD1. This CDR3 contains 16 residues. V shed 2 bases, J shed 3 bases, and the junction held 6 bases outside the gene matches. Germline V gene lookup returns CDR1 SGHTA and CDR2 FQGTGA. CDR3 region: CASSLFGGTANEKLFF. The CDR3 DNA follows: TGTGCCAGCAGCTTATTTGGCGGGACAGCTAATGAAAAACTGTTTTTT.

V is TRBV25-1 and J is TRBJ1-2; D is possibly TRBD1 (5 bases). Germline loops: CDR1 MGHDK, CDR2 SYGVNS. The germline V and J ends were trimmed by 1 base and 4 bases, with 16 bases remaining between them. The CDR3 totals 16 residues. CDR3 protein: CASSESGSGWVYGYTF. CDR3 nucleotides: TGTGCCAGCAGTGAATCAGGGAGCGGCTGGGTCTATGGCTACACCTTC.

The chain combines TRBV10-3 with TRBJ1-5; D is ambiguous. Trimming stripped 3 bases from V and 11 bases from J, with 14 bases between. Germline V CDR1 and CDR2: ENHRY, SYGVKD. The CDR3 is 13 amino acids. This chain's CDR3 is CAISDRGQETQHF. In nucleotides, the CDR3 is TGTGCCATCAGTGATCGGGGTCAAGAGACCCAGCATTTT.

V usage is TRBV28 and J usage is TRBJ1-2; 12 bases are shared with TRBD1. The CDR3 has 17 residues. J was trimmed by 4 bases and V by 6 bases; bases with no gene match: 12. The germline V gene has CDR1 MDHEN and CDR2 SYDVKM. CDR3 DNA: TGTGCCAGCAGATCACCGGGACAGGGGGCTTCCATCTATGGCTACACCTTC. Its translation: CASRSPGQGASIYGYTF.

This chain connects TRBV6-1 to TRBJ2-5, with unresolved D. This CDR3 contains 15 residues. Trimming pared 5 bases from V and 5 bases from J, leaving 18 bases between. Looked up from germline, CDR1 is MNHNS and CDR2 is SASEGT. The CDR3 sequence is CASSRMDRWSETQYF. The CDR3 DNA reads TGTGCCAGCAGTCGAATGGACCGGTGGAGTGAGACCCAGTACTTC.

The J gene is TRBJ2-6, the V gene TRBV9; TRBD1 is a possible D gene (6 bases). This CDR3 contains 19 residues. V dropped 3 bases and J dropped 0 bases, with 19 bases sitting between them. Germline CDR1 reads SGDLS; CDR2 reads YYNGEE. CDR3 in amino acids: CASSGRLGQKPSGANVLTF. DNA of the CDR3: TGTGCCAGCAGCGGACGGCTCGGACAGAAACCCTCTGGGGCCAACGTCCTGACTTTC. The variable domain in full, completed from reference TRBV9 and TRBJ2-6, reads DSGVTQTPKHLITATGQRVTLRCSPRSGDLSVYWYQQSLDQGLQFLIQYYNGEERAKGNILERFSAQQFPDLHSELNLSSLELGDSALYFCASSGRLGQKPSGANVLTFGAGSRLTVL.

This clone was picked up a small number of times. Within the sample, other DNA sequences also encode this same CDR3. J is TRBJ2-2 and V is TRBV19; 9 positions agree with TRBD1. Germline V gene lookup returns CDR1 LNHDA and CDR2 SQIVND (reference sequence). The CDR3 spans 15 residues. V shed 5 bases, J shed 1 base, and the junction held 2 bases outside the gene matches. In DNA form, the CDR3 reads TGTGCCAGTAGTTGGGGACAGGGGAACACCGGGGAGCTGTTTTTT. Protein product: CASSWGQGNTGELFF.

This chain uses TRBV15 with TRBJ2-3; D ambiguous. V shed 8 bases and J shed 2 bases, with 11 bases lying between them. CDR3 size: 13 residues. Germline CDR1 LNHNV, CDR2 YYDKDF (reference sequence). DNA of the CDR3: TGTGCCACCCGCGATCTGCCCACAGATACGCAGTATTTT. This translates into CATRDLPTDTQYF. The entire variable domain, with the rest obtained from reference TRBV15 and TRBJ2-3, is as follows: DAMVIQNPRYQVTQFGKPVTLSCSQTLNHNVMYWYQQKSSQAPKLLFHYYDKDFNNEADTPDNFQSRRPNTSFCFLDIRSPGLGDTAMYLCATRDLPTDTQYFGPGTRLTVL.